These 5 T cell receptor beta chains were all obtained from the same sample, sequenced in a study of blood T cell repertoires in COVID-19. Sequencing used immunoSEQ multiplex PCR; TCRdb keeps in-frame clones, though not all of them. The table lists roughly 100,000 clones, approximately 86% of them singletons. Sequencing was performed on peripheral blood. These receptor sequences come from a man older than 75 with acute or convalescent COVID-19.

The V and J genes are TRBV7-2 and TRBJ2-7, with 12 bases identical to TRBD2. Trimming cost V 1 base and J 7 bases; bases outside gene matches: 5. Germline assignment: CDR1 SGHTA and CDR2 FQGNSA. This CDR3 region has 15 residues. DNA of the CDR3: TGTGCCAGCAGCTTAGTGACTAGCGGGAGCTGGGAGCAGTACTTC. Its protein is CASSLVTSGSWEQYF.

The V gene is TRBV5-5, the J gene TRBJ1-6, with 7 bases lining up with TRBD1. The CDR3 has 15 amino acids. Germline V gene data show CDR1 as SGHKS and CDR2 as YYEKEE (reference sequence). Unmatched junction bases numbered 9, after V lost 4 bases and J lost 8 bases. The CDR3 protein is CASSTGTVQDSPLHF. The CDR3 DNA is TGTGCCAGCAGCACCGGGACAGTTCAAGATTCACCCCTCCACTTT.

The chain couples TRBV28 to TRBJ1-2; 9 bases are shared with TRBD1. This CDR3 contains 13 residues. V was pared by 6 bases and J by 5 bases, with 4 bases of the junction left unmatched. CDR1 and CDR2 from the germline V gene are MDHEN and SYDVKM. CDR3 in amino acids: CASRSGQGYGYTF. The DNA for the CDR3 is TGTGCCAGCAGGTCTGGACAGGGGTATGGCTACACCTTC.

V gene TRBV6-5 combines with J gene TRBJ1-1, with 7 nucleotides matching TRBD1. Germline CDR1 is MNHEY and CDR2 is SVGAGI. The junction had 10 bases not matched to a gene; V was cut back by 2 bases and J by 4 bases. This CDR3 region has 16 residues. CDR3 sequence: CASSYLGTDLSTEAFF. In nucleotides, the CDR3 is TGTGCCAGCAGTTACCTCGGGACAGACTTATCCACTGAAGCTTTCTTT.

Written as DNA, the CDR3 is TGTGCCAGCAGCCAAGCGGGAGTTCCAACGGTTGCGCAGTATTTT. It codes for CASSQAGVPTVAQYF. V gene TRBV3-1 (or the pseudogene TRBV3-2) combines with J gene TRBJ2-3, with a weak D call TRBD2 (6 bases). Trimming left V 1 base short and J 10 bases short, with 18 bases between. Germline CDR1 reads LGHDT; CDR2 reads YNNKEL (reference sequence). This CDR3 has 15 amino acids.